This T cell receptor beta chain was identified in a study of blood T cell repertoires in COVID-19. Across the whole study: Recovery among Cohort 3 donors was established by two negative PCRs, clearance, or symptom resolution.

Authors' analysis steps: Amplification of reference gene primers provided the estimated nucleated cell counts. The protocol was immunoSEQ multiplex PCR, while the TCRdb copy is restricted to in-frame clones and leaves out a portion. The DNA gave D and trimming, while V, J and clone size come from that table. The sample records more than 200,000 clones, around 86% being singletons. Germline CDR1 and CDR2: SGHNT and YENEEA. With 5 bases clipped from V and 4 bases from J, the junction kept 4 bases outside the gene matches. This CDR3 contains 14 residues. Across 24 US areas, participants ranged in age from about 18 to 90 years.

The sample was PBMCs or T cells enriched from blood (not recorded which). V gene TRBV11-3 combines with J gene TRBJ2-1; 8 positions agree with TRBD1. The source of this sequence is a man aged 25-45 years in a cohort exposed to, infected with or recovered from COVID-19 (not recorded which). Here the CDR3 reads CASSAGQEYNEQFF. Written as DNA, the CDR3 is TGTGCCAGCAGCGCGGGACAGGAGTACAATGAGCAGTTCTTC.